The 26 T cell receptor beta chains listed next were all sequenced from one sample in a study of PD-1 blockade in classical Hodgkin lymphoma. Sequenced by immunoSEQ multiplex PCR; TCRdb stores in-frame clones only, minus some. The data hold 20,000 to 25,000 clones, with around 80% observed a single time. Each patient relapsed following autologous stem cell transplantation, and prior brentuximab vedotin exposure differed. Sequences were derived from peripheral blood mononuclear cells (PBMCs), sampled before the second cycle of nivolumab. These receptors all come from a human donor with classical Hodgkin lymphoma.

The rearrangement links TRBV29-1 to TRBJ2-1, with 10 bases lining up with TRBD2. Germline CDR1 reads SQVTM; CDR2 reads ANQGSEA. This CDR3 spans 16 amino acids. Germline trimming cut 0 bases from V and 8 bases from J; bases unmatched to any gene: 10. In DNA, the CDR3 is TGCAGCGTTGAAGACGTGACTAGCGGGCTGGGGGATGAGCAGTTCTTC. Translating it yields CSVEDVTSGLGDEQFF.

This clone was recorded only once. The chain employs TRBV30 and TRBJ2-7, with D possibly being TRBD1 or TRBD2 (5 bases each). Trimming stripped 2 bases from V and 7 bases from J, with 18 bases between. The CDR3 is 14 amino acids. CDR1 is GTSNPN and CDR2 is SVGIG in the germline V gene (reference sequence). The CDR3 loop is CAWSLGRESGEQYF. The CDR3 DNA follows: TGTGCCTGGAGTTTGGGCAGGGAATCGGGGGAGCAGTACTTC. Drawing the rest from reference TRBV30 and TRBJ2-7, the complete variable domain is SQTIHQWPATLVQPVGSPLSLECTVEGTSNPNLYWYRQAAGRGLQLLFYSVGIGQISSEVPQNLSASRPQDRQFILSSKKLLLSDSGFYLCAWSLGRESGEQYFGPGTRLTVT.

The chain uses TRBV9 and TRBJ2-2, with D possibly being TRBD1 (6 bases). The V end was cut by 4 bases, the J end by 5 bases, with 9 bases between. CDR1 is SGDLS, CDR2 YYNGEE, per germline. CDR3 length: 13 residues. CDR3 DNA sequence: TGTGCCAGCAGCAAGGACAGAACCGGGGAGCTGTTTTTT. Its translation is CASSKDRTGELFF. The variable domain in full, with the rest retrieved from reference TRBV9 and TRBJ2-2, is DSGVTQTPKHLITATGQRVTLRCSPRSGDLSVYWYQQSLDQGLQFLIQYYNGEERAKGNILERFSAQQFPDLHSELNLSSLELGDSALYFCASSKDRTGELFFGEGSRLTVL.

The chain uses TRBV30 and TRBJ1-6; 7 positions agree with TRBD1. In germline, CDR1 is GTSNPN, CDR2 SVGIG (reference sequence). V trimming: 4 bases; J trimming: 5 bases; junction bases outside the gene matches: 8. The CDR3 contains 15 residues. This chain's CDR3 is CAWINRGRDNSPLHF. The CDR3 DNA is TGTGCCTGGATTAACAGGGGTAGGGATAATTCACCCCTCCACTTT.

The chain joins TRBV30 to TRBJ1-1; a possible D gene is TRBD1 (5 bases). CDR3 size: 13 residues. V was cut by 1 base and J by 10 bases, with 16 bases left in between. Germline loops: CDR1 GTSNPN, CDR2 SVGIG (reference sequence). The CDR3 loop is CAWSGGTAIRAFF. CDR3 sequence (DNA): TGTGCCTGGAGTGGAGGGACCGCCATTAGAGCTTTCTTT.

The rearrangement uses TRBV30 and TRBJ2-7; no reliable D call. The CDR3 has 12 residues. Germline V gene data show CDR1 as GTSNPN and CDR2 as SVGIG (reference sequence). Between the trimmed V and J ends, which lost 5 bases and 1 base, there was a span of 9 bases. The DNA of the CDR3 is TGTGCCTGGCAAACCGGATCCTACGAGCAGTACTTC. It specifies CAWQTGSYEQYF.

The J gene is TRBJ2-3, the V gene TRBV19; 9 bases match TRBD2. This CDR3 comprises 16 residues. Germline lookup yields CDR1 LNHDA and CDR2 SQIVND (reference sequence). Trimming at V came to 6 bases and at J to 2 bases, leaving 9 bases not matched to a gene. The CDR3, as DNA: TGTGCCAGTAGCACCGTAGCGGGGGCGAACACAGATACGCAGTATTTT. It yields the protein CASSTVAGANTDTQYF.

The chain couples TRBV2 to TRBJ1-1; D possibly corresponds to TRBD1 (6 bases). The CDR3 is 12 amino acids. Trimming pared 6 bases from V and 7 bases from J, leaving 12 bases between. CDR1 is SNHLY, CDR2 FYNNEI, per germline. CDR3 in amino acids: CASSLGHLEAFF. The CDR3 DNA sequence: TGTGCCAGCAGCCTGGGACATCTTGAAGCTTTCTTT.

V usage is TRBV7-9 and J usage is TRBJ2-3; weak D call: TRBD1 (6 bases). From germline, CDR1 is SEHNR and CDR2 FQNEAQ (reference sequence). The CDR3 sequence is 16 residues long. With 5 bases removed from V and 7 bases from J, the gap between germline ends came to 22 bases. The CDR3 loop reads CASSTYRQVFHYTQYF. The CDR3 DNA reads TGTGCCAGCAGCACCTACCGACAGGTCTTCCACTATACGCAGTATTTT.

The CDR3 loop is CASSLGTVTSEQFF. DNA of the CDR3: TGTGCCAGCAGCTTAGGGACAGTGACTAGCGAGCAGTTCTTC. The chain uses TRBV7-9 and TRBJ2-1, with a possible D match to TRBD2 (7 bases). V lost 1 base to trimming and J lost 10 bases, with 14 bases between them. Germline CDR1 is SEHNR and CDR2 is FQNEAQ (reference sequence). The CDR3 is 14 residues long.

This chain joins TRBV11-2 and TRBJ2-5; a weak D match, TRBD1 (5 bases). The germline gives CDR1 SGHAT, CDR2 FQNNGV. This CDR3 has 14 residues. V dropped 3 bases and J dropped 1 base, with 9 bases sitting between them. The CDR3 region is CASSFRDSQETQYF. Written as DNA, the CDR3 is TGTGCCAGCAGCTTCCGCGACAGCCAAGAGACCCAGTACTTC. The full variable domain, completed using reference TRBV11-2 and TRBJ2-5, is EAGVAQSPRYKIIEKRQSVAFWCNPISGHATLYWYQQILGQGPKLLIQFQNNGVVDDSQLPKDRFSAERLKGVDSTLKIQPAKLEDSAVYLCASSFRDSQETQYFGPGTRLLVL.

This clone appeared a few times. CDR3: CAWSVDRVDTIYF. CDR3 bases: TGTGCCTGGAGTGTGGACAGGGTAGACACCATATATTTT. The genes are TRBV30 and TRBJ1-3; TRBD1 matches at 8 bases. Germline lookup yields CDR1 GTSNPN and CDR2 SVGIG (reference sequence). The CDR3 has 13 residues. J gave up 8 bases and V 0 bases, and 3 bases lay outside the gene matches.

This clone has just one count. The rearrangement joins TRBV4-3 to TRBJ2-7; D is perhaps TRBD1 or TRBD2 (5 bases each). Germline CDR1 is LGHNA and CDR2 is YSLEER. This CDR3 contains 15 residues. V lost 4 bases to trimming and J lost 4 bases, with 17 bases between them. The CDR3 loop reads CASSRVRDQKYEQYF. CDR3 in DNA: TGCGCCAGCAGCCGCGTCCGGGACCAAAAGTACGAGCAGTACTTC.

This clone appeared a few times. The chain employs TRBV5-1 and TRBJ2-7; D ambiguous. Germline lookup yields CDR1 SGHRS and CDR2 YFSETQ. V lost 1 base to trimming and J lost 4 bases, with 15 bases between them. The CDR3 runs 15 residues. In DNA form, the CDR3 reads TGCGCCAGCAGCTTGCTAGGACGCGCCGAATACGAGCAGTACTTC. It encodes CASSLLGRAEYEQYF. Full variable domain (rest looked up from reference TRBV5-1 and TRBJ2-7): KAGVTQTPRYLIKTRGQQVTLSCSPISGHRSVSWYQQTPGQGLQFLFEYFSETQRNKGNFPGRFSGRQFSNSRSEMNVSTLELGDSALYLCASSLLGRAEYEQYFGPGTRLTVT.

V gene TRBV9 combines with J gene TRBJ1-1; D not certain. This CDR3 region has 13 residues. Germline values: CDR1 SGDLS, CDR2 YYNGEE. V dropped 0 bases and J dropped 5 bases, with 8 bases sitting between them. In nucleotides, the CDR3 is TGTGCCAGCAGCGTAGGAAGAAGGACTGAAGCTTTCTTT. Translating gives CASSVGRRTEAFF.

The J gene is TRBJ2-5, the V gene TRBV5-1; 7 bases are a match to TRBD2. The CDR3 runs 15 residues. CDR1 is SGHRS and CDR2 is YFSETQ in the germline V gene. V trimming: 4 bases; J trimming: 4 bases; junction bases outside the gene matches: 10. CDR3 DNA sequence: TGCGCCAGCAGCCGAAGGGACTATCAAGGAGAGACCCAGTACTTC. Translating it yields CASSRRDYQGETQYF. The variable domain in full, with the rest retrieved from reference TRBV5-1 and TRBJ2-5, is KAGVTQTPRYLIKTRGQQVTLSCSPISGHRSVSWYQQTPGQGLQFLFEYFSETQRNKGNFPGRFSGRQFSNSRSEMNVSTLELGDSALYLCASSRRDYQGETQYFGPGTRLLVL.

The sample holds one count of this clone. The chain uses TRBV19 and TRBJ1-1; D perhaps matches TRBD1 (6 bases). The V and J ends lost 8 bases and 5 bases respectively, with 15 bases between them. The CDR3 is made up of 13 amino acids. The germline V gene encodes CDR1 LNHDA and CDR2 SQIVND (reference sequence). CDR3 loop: CASGVGGTTEAFF. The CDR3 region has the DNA TGTGCCAGTGGTGTCGGAGGGACAACTGAAGCTTTCTTT.

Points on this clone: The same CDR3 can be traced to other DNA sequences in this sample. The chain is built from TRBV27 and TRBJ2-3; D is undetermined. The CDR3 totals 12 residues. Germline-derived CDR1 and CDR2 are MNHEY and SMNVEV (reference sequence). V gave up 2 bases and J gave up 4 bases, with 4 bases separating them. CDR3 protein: CASSLSPDTQYF. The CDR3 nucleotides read TGTGCCAGCAGTTTAAGCCCAGATACGCAGTATTTT.

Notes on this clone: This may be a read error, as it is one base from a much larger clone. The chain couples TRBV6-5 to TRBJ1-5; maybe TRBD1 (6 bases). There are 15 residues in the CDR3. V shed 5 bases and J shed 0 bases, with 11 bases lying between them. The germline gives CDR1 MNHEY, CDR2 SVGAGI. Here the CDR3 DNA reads TGTGCCAGCAGTACACAGGGTTATAGCAATCAGCCCCAGCATTTT. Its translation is CASSTQGYSNQPQHF.

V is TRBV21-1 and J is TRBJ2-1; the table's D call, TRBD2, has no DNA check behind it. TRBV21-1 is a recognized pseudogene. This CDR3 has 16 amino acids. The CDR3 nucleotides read TGTGCCAGCATCCCGCCCAGCGGGGTCTCCTACAATGAGCAGTTCTTC. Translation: CASIPPSGVSYNEQFF.

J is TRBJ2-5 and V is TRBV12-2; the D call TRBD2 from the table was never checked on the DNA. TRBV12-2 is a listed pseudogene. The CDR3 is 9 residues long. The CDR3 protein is CASRLIQYF. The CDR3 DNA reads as TGTGCAAGTCGCCTTATCCAGTACTTC.

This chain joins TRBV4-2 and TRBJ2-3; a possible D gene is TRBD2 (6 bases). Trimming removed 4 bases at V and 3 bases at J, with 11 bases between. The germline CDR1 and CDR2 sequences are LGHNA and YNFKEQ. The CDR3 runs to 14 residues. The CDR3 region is CASSPGGRTDTQYF. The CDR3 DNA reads TGTGCCAGCAGCCCCGGGGGTAGGACAGATACGCAGTATTTT.

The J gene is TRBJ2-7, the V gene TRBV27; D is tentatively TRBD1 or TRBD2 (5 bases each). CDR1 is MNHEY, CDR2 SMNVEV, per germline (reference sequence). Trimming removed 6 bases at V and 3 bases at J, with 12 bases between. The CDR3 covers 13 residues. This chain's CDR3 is CASSRGGIYEQYF. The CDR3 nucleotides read TGTGCCAGCAGCCGTGGGGGAATCTACGAGCAGTACTTC.

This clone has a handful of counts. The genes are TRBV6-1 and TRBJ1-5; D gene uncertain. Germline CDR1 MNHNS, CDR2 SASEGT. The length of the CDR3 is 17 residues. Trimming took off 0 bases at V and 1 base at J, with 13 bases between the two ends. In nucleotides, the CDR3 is TGTGCCAGCAGTGAAGCGGGCCCCGGCTTAAGCAATCAGCCCCAGCATTTT. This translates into CASSEAGPGLSNQPQHF.

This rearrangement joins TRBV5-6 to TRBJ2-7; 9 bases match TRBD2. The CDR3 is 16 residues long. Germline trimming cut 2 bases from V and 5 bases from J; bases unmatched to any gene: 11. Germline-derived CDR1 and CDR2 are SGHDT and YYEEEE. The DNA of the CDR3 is TGTGCCAGCAGCTTTGGGACGAGCGGGAGGATCCACGAGCAGTACTTC. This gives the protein CASSFGTSGRIHEQYF.

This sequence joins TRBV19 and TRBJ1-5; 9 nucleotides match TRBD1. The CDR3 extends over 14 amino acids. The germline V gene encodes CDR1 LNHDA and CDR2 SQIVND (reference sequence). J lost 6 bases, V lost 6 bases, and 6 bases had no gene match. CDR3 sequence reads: CASRRTGDGQPQHF. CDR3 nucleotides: TGTGCCAGTAGGAGGACAGGGGACGGTCAGCCCCAGCATTTT.